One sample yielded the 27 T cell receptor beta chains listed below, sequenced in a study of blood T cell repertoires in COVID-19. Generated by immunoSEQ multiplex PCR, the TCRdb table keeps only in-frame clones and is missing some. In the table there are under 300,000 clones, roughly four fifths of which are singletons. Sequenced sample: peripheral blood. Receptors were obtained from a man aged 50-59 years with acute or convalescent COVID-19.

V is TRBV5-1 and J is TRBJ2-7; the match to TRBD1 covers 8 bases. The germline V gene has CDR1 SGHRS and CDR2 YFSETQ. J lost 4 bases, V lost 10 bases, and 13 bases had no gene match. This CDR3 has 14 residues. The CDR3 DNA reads TGCGCCTGTTTCCGGGACAGGATAATTTACGAGCAGTACTTC. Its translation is CACFRDRIIYEQYF.

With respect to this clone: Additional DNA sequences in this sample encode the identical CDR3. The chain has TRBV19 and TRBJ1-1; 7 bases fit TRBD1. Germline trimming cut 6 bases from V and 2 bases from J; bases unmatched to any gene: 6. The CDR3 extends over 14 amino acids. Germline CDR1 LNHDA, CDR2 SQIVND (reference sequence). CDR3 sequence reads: CASSRTGSNTEAFF. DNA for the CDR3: TGTGCCAGTAGCCGGACAGGATCTAACACTGAAGCTTTCTTT.

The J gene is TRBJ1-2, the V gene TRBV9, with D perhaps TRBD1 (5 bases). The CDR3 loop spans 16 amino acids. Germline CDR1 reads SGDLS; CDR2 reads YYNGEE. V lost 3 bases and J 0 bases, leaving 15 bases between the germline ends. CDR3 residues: CASSADFRASNYGYTF. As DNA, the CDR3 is TGTGCCAGCAGCGCAGACTTCAGGGCATCTAACTATGGCTACACCTTC.

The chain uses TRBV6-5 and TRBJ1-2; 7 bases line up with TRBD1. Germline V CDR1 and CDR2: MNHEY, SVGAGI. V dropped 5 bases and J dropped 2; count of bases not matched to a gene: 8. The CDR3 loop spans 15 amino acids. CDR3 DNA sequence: TGTGCCAGCAGTCCCCGACAGGGCTTCAACTATGGCTACACCTTC. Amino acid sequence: CASSPRQGFNYGYTF.

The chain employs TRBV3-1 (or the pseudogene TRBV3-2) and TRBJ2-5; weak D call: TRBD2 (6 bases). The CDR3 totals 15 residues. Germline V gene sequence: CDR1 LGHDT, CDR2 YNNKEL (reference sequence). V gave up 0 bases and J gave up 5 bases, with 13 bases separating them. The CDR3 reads CASSQDWTTPETQYF. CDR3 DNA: TGTGCCAGCAGCCAAGACTGGACTACACCGGAGACCCAGTACTTC.

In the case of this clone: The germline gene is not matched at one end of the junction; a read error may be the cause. The CDR3 spells CASSFTRGNTGAFF. The CDR3 nucleotides read TGTGCCAGCAGCTTCACCAGGGGGAACACTGGAGCTTTCTTT. The genes are TRBV7-9 and TRBJ1-1, with TRBD1 matching 7 bases. The length of the CDR3 is 14 residues. Germline V gene data show CDR1 as SEHNR and CDR2 as FQNEAQ (reference sequence). Drawing the rest from reference TRBV7-9 and TRBJ1-1, the complete variable domain is DTGVSQNPRHKITKRGQNVTFRCDPISEHNRLYWYRQTLGQGPEFLTYFQNEAQLEKSRLLSDRFSAERPKGSFSTLEIQRTEQGDSAMYLCASSFTRGNTGAFFGQGTRLTVV.

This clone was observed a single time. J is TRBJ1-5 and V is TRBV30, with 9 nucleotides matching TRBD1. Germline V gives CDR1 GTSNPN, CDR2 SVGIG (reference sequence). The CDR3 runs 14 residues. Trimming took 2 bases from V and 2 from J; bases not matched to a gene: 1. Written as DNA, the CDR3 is TGTGCCTGGAGTTGGACAGGGGGCAATCAGCCCCAGCATTTT. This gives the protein CAWSWTGGNQPQHF.

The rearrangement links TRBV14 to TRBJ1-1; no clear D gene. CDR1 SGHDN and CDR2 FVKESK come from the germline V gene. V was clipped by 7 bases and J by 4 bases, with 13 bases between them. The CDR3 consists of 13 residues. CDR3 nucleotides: TGTGCCAGCACCCCTCAGTCGGGCACTGAAGCTTTCTTT. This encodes CASTPQSGTEAFF.

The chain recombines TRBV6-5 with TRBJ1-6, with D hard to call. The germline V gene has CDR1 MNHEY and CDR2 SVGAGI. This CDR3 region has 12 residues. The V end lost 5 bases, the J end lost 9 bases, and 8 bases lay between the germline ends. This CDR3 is CASSNPFSPLHF. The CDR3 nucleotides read TGTGCCAGCAGTAATCCTTTTTCACCCCTCCACTTT.

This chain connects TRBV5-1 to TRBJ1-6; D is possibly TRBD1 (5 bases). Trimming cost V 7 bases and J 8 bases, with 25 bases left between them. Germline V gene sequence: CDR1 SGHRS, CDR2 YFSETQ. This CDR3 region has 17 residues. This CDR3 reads CASGSFGAGWPDSPLHF. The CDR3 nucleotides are TGCGCCAGCGGAAGTTTTGGGGCGGGATGGCCGGATTCACCCCTCCACTTT.

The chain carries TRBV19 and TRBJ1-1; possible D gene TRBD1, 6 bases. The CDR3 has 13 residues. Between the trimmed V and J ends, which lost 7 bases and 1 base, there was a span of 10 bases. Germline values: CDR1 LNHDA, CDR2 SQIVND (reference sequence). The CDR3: CASTNRANTEAFF. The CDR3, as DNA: TGTGCCAGTACTAACAGGGCGAACACTGAAGCTTTCTTT.

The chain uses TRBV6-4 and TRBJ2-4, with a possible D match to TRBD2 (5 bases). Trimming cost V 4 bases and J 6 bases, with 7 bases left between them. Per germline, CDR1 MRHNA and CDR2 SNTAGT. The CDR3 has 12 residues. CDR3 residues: CASSGGGNIQYF. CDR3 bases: TGTGCCAGCAGTGGCGGAGGAAACATTCAGTACTTC.

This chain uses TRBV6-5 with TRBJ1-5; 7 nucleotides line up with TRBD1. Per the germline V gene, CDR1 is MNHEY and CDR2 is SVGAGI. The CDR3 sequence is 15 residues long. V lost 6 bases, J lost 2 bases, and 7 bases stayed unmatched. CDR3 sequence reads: CASRITGVGNQPQHF. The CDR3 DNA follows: TGTGCCAGCAGGATCACAGGGGTTGGCAATCAGCCCCAGCATTTT.

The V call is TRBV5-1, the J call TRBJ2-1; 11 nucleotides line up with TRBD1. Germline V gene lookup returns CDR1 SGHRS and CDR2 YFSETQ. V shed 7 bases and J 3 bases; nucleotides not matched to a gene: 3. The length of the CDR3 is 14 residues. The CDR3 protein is CASEGTGGYNEQFF. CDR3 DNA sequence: TGCGCCAGCGAAGGGACAGGGGGCTACAATGAGCAGTTCTTC.

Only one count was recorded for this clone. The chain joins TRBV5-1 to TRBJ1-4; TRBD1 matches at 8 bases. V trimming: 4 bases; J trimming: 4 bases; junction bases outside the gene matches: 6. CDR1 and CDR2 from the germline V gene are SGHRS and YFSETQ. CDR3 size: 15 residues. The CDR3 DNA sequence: TGCGCCAGCAGCCAATTACAGGGGGGTAATGAAAAACTGTTTTTT. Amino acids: CASSQLQGGNEKLFF.

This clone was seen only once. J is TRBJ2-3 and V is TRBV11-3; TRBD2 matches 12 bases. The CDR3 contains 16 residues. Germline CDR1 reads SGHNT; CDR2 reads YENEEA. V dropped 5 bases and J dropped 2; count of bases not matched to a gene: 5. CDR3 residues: CASSPGLAGTTDTQYF. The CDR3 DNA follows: TGTGCCAGCAGCCCTGGACTAGCGGGGACCACAGATACGCAGTATTTT.

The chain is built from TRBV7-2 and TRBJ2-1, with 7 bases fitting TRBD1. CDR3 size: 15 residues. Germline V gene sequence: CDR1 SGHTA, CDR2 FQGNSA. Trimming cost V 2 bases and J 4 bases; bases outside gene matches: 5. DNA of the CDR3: TGTGCCAGCAGCTTATACAGGGGACCTTACAATGAGCAGTTCTTC. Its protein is CASSLYRGPYNEQFF. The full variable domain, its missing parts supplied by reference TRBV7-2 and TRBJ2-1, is GAGVSQSPSNKVTEKGKDVELRCDPISGHTALYWYRQSLGQGLEFLIYFQGNSAPDKSGLPSDRFSAERTGGSVSTLTIQRTQQEDSAVYLCASSLYRGPYNEQFFGPGTRLTVL.

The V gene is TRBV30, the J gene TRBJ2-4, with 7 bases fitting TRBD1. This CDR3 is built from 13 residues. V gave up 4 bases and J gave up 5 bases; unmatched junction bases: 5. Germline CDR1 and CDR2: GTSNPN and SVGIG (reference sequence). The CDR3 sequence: CAWNRDRENIQYF. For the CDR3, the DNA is TGTGCCTGGAACCGGGACAGAGAAAACATTCAGTACTTC.

The CDR3 spells CASSRGTVNSPLHF. In nucleotides, the CDR3 is TGTGCCAGCAGCCGAGGGACAGTTAATTCACCCCTCCACTTT. The chain joins TRBV14 to TRBJ1-6; 7 bases are shared with TRBD1. The CDR3 covers 14 residues. The V segment lost 4 bases and the J segment 6 bases; nucleotides outside the gene matches: 3. CDR1 and CDR2 (germline): SGHDN, FVKESK.

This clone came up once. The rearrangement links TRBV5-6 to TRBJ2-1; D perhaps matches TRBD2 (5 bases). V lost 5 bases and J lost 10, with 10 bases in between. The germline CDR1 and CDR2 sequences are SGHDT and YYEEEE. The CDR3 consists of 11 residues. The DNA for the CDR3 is TGTGCCAGCAGTGAAGCGGTGGAGCAGTTCTTC. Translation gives CASSEAVEQFF.

This chain's CDR3 is CASSLGRTDTQYF. The CDR3 bases are TGTGCCAGCAGCTTAGGGCGCACAGATACGCAGTATTTT. The rearrangement uses TRBV7-3 and TRBJ2-3; D gene uncertain. In germline, CDR1 is SGHTA, CDR2 FQGTGA. The CDR3 spans 13 residues. Trimming stripped 2 bases from V and 1 base from J, with 4 bases between.

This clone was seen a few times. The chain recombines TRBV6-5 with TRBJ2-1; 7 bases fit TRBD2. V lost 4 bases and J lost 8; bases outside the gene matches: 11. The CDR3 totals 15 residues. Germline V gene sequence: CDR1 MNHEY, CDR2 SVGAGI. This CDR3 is CASSSAGAGGDEQFF. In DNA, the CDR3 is TGTGCCAGCAGTTCCGCGGGAGCCGGGGGAGATGAGCAGTTCTTC.

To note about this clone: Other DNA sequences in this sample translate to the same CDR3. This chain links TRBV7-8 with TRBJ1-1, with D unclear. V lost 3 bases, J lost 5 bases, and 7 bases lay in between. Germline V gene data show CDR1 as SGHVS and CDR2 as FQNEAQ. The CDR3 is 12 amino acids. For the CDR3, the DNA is TGTGCCAGCAGCTTCGGTTGGACTGAAGCTTTCTTT. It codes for CASSFGWTEAFF.

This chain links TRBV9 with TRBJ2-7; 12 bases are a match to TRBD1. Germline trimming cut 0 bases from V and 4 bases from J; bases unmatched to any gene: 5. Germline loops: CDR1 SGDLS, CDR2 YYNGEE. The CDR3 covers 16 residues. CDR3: CASSVDGTGGIYEQYF. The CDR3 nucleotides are TGTGCCAGCAGCGTAGATGGGACAGGGGGCATATACGAGCAGTACTTC.

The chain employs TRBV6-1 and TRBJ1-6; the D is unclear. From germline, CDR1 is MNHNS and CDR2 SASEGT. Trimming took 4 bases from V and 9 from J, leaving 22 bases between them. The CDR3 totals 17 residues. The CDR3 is CASSALSLKQLSSPLHF. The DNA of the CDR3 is TGTGCCAGCAGTGCCCTAAGTCTGAAACAGCTCTCTTCACCCCTCCACTTT.

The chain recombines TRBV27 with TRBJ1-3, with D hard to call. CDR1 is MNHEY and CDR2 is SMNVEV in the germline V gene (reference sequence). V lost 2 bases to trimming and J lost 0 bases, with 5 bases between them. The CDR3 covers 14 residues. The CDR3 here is CASSLANSGNTIYF. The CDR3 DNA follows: TGTGCCAGCAGTTTAGCGAACTCTGGAAACACCATATATTTT.

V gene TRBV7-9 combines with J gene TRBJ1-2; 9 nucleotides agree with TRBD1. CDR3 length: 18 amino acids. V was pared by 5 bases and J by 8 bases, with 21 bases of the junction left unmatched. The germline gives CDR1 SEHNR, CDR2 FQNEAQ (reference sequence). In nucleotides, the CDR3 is TGTGCCAGCAGCGTTATACGGGGACAGGGAGCCGGGGGCGACGGCTACACCTTC. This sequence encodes CASSVIRGQGAGGDGYTF.